These 27 T cell receptor beta chains share one sample of origin, sequenced in a study of blood T cell repertoires in COVID-19. Only in-frame clones appear in the TCRdb table, and some are missing; sequencing was by immunoSEQ multiplex PCR. The sample carries about 130,000 clones, approximately 81% recorded once. Sequences were obtained from peripheral blood. The receptor source for this set is a man in his sixties with acute or convalescent COVID-19.

The chain combines TRBV29-1 with TRBJ1-5; 8 bases match TRBD1. Germline-derived CDR1 and CDR2 are SQVTM and ANQGSEA. The CDR3 has 14 amino acids. J lost 6 bases, V lost 5 bases, and 9 bases had no gene match. This chain's CDR3 is CSVQTTGTGQPQHF. The DNA of the CDR3 is TGCAGCGTTCAAACGACAGGGACAGGTCAGCCCCAGCATTTT. Variable domain in full (rest from reference TRBV29-1 and TRBJ1-5): SAVISQKPSRDICQRGTSLTIQCQVDSQVTMMFWYRQQPGQSLTLIATANQGSEATYESGFVIDKFPISRPNLTFSTLTVSNMSPEDSSIYLCSVQTTGTGQPQHFGDGTRLSIL.

This chain joins TRBV2 and TRBJ1-2; 9 nucleotides line up with TRBD1. CDR3 length equals 16 residues. The J segment lost 7 bases and the V segment lost 3 bases, leaving 12 bases of the junction unmatched. Germline V gene lookup returns CDR1 SNHLY and CDR2 FYNNEI. This chain's CDR3 is CASSDGTGNSLSGYTF. The CDR3 nucleotides read TGTGCCAGCAGTGACGGGACAGGGAACTCTCTGTCTGGCTACACCTTC.

The chain joins TRBV21-1 to TRBJ1-1. TRBV21-1 is assigned pseudogene status. The CDR3 has 13 residues. For the CDR3, the DNA is TGTGCCAGCAGCAGTGAGCTGACTGGAGAAGCTTTCTTT. Encoded protein: CASSSELTGEAFF.

This chain connects TRBV11-2 to TRBJ2-3; D remains ambiguous. The CDR3 runs 11 residues. Germline lookup yields CDR1 SGHAT and CDR2 FQNNGV. V dropped 4 bases and J dropped 6 bases, with 5 bases sitting between them. CDR3 sequence reads: CASSSFDTQYF. In nucleotides, the CDR3 is TGTGCCAGCAGCTCCTTTGATACGCAGTATTTT.

The chain is built from TRBV6-6 and TRBJ2-5; perhaps TRBD1 as D (5 bases). The CDR3 loop spans 13 amino acids. Germline V gives CDR1 MNHNY, CDR2 SVGAGI (reference sequence). V dropped 7 bases and J dropped 5 bases, with 14 bases sitting between them. As DNA, the CDR3 is TGTGCCAGCAAACCCCCAGGGCCCGAGACCCAGTACTTC. Its translation: CASKPPGPETQYF.

The chain carries TRBV5-4 and TRBJ1-2; TRBD1 aligns across 7 bases. Trimming took 2 bases from V and 6 from J; bases not matched to a gene: 7. The V gene's germline CDR1 is SGHNT and CDR2 YYREEE (reference sequence). The CDR3 covers 14 residues. The CDR3 DNA reads as TGTGCCAGCAGCTTCTTCGGAGGGGGCCATGGCTACACCTTC. This sequence encodes CASSFFGGGHGYTF.

This rearrangement joins TRBV18 to TRBJ1-1; 8 bases map to TRBD1. Germline CDR1 KGHSH, CDR2 LQKENI. This CDR3 region has 14 residues. V shed 4 bases and J 1 base; nucleotides not matched to a gene: 2. This CDR3 is CASSRGQENTEAFF. DNA for the CDR3: TGTGCCAGCTCACGGGGACAGGAGAACACTGAAGCTTTCTTT. Full variable domain (outside the CDR3, taken from reference TRBV18 and TRBJ1-1): NAGVMQNPRHLVRRRGQEARLRCSPMKGHSHVYWYRQLPEEGLKFMVYLQKENIIDESGMPKERFSAEFPKEGPSILRIQQVVRGDSAAYFCASSRGQENTEAFFGQGTRLTVV.

This clone was picked up a small number of times. This rearrangement joins TRBV7-2 to TRBJ2-7; maybe TRBD1 (5 bases). The CDR3 covers 15 residues. Between the trimmed V and J ends, which lost 1 base and 2 bases, there was a span of 12 bases. In germline, CDR1 is SGHTA, CDR2 FQGNSA. The CDR3 loop reads CASSLGAGLTYEQYF. The CDR3 DNA sequence: TGTGCCAGCAGCTTAGGCGCAGGGCTAACCTACGAGCAGTACTTC. The variable domain in full, completed from reference TRBV7-2 and TRBJ2-7, reads GAGVSQSPSNKVTEKGKDVELRCDPISGHTALYWYRQSLGQGLEFLIYFQGNSAPDKSGLPSDRFSAERTGGSVSTLTIQRTQQEDSAVYLCASSLGAGLTYEQYFGPGTRLTVT.

In this sample, this clone turned up once. This chain connects TRBV28 to TRBJ1-2; tentatively, D is TRBD1 (6 bases). The CDR3 consists of 13 residues. Trimming cost V 6 bases and J 4 bases, with 12 bases left between them. The V gene's germline CDR1 is MDHEN and CDR2 SYDVKM. The CDR3 region has the DNA TGTGCCAGCAGAGTTGGACAGTTCTATGGCTACACCTTC. As protein: CASRVGQFYGYTF.

The chain carries TRBV15 and TRBJ1-2, with 9 positions matching TRBD1. Losses at the gene ends were 3 bases for V and 4 bases for J; bases not matched to a gene: 0. Per germline, CDR1 LNHNV and CDR2 YYDKDF (reference sequence). The CDR3 totals 13 residues. CDR3 in DNA: TGTGCCACCAGCAGGGACAGGGGCTATGGCTACACCTTC. It is translated as CATSRDRGYGYTF.

This clone has only a few counts. This chain connects TRBV9 to TRBJ2-1, with TRBD1 matching 8 bases. The CDR3 is 16 amino acids. The trim removed 0 bases at V and 6 bases at J, leaving 8 bases unmatched. In germline, CDR1 is SGDLS, CDR2 YYNGEE. The CDR3 DNA reads as TGTGCCAGCAGCGTAGCCAGCAGGGGGCGCGTCAATGAGCAGTTCTTC. Encoded protein: CASSVASRGRVNEQFF.

The rearrangement links TRBV6-6 to TRBJ2-3; 9 nucleotides line up with TRBD1. V shed 6 bases and J 1 base; nucleotides not matched to a gene: 8. CDR1 MNHNY and CDR2 SVGAGI come from the germline V gene (reference sequence). CDR3 length: 16 residues. DNA for the CDR3: TGTGCCAGCAGCCCCGGGAGGACAGGGGGCACAGATACGCAGTATTTT. It is translated as CASSPGRTGGTDTQYF.

V usage is TRBV6-2 or TRBV6-3 and J usage is TRBJ2-3, with D tentatively TRBD2 (6 bases). The germline gives CDR1 MNHEY, CDR2 SVGEGT. The CDR3 loop spans 15 amino acids. The V end was cut by 6 bases, the J end by 0 bases, with 13 bases between. The CDR3 loop reads CASSLTRTSTDTQYF. For the CDR3, the DNA is TGTGCCAGCAGCCTGACTAGGACTAGCACAGATACGCAGTATTTT.

In this sample, this clone turned up once. V and J are TRBV19 and TRBJ2-1; 7 bases are a match to TRBD1. This CDR3 is 19 amino acids long. Germline V lookup: CDR1 LNHDA, CDR2 SQIVND (reference sequence). V lost 4 bases, J lost 1 base, and 16 bases stayed unmatched. The CDR3 protein is CASSTRKTAQGVSYNEQFF. The CDR3 bases are TGTGCCAGTAGTACACGTAAAACTGCTCAGGGGGTTTCCTACAATGAGCAGTTCTTC.

This sequence joins TRBV25-1 and TRBJ1-1, with 7 bases that match TRBD1. Germline V CDR1 and CDR2: MGHDK, SYGVNS. Trimming removed 6 bases from V and 1 base from J; junction bases left unmatched: 2. The CDR3 extends over 13 amino acids. CDR3 in DNA: TGTGCCAGCAGGGACAGGCCGAACACTGAAGCTTTCTTT. Translation: CASRDRPNTEAFF.

The chain has TRBV14 and TRBJ2-7, with 11 nucleotides matching TRBD2. CDR1 and CDR2 (germline): SGHDN, FVKESK. V lost 4 bases and J lost 6; bases outside the gene matches: 8. The CDR3 has 15 amino acids. The DNA of the CDR3 is TGTGCCAGCAGCCCCACTAGCGGGAGTTATGGCGAGCAGTACTTC. As protein: CASSPTSGSYGEQYF.

The chain is built from TRBV9 and TRBJ1-1, with TRBD1 matching 10 bases. The CDR3 spans 15 residues. Looked up from germline, CDR1 is SGDLS and CDR2 is YYNGEE. V shed 4 bases and J 7 bases; nucleotides not matched to a gene: 10. For the CDR3, the DNA is TGTGCCAGCAGCCCTATCTCGACAGGGGGCGGTGAAGCTTTCTTT. Its protein is CASSPISTGGGEAFF.

This clone has a single count. J is TRBJ1-2 and V is TRBV5-8; D call uncertain. The V and J ends lost 4 bases and 4 bases respectively, with 14 bases between them. CDR1 is SGHTS, CDR2 YDEGEE, per germline. This CDR3 contains 14 residues. Written as DNA, the CDR3 is TGTGCCAGCAGCGTGAGGAGCAATCCCTATGGCTACACCTTC. Encoded protein: CASSVRSNPYGYTF.

This clone was picked up a small number of times. The chain is built from TRBV9 and TRBJ1-4, with D possibly being TRBD1 (6 bases). Germline assignment: CDR1 SGDLS and CDR2 YYNGEE. The CDR3 has 15 amino acids. The ends were cut back, 3 bases at V and 4 bases at J, with 13 bases in the middle. The CDR3 protein is CASSEIQGNNEKLFF. The CDR3 DNA sequence: TGTGCCAGCAGCGAAATACAGGGAAATAATGAAAAACTGTTTTTT.

The CDR3 region is CASSESKASTDTQYF. The CDR3 bases are TGCGCCAGCAGTGAGTCGAAAGCGAGCACAGATACGCAGTATTTT. The chain has TRBV10-1 and TRBJ2-3; no clear D gene. This CDR3 is 15 amino acids long. V lost 0 bases and J 0 bases, leaving 7 bases between the germline ends. Per the germline V gene, CDR1 is WNHNN and CDR2 is SYGVQD (reference sequence).

The J gene is TRBJ2-2, the V gene TRBV5-5, with 7 bases that match TRBD1. Germline values: CDR1 SGHKS, CDR2 YYEKEE (reference sequence). With 2 bases clipped from V and 4 bases from J, the junction kept 5 bases outside the gene matches. CDR3 length: 15 amino acids. DNA of the CDR3: TGTGCCAGCAGCTTCCTAGGGGGCATCACCGGGGAGCTGTTTTTT. This gives the protein CASSFLGGITGELFF.

This clone has a handful of counts. This chain links TRBV20-1 with TRBJ1-6, with D possibly matching TRBD1 (6 bases). The V end was cut by 3 bases, the J end by 9 bases, with 12 bases between. The CDR3 runs to 13 residues. CDR1 and CDR2 (germline): DFQATT, SNEGSKA (reference sequence). The chain's CDR3 is CSASSGEGSPLHF. CDR3 DNA sequence: TGCAGTGCTAGTTCAGGGGAGGGTTCACCCCTCCACTTT.

J is TRBJ2-1 and V is TRBV7-9, with 9 bases lining up with TRBD2. This CDR3 has 13 amino acids. The trim removed 5 bases at V and 6 bases at J, leaving 2 bases unmatched. Germline lookup yields CDR1 SEHNR and CDR2 FQNEAQ (reference sequence). The CDR3 reads CASSKGLANEQFF. The CDR3 DNA follows: TGTGCCAGCAGCAAGGGACTAGCCAATGAGCAGTTCTTC. Combining the CDR3 with reference TRBV7-9 and TRBJ2-1 gives the whole variable domain DTGVSQNPRHKITKRGQNVTFRCDPISEHNRLYWYRQTLGQGPEFLTYFQNEAQLEKSRLLSDRFSAERPKGSFSTLEIQRTEQGDSAMYLCASSKGLANEQFFGPGTRLTVL.

The CDR3 DNA follows: TGTGCCAGCAGTCTCACAGGGGACACTGAAGCTTTCTTT. It specifies CASSLTGDTEAFF. The rearrangement links TRBV6-5 to TRBJ1-1, with 7 positions matching TRBD1. Germline V gene lookup returns CDR1 MNHEY and CDR2 SVGAGI. This CDR3 has 13 amino acids. V lost 5 bases to trimming and J lost 3 bases; unmatched junction nucleotides: 3.

The CDR3 sequence: CASGVGGLDTGELFF. For the CDR3, the DNA is TGTGCCAGCGGGGTCGGAGGTTTGGACACCGGGGAGCTGTTTTTT. The V call is TRBV7-2, the J call TRBJ2-2; maybe TRBD2 (5 bases). This CDR3 spans 15 amino acids. V shed 8 bases and J shed 3 bases, with 16 bases lying between them. Germline V gene data show CDR1 as SGHTA and CDR2 as FQGNSA.

The chain links TRBV9 to TRBJ2-4; no clear D. The CDR3 is 14 residues long. V was cut by 0 bases and J by 7 bases, with 11 bases left in between. Germline-derived CDR1 and CDR2 are SGDLS and YYNGEE. CDR3 amino acids: CASSVDWASNIQYF. The CDR3 DNA sequence: TGTGCCAGCAGCGTAGACTGGGCTTCGAACATTCAGTACTTC.

The chain is built from TRBV7-9 and TRBJ1-2; tentative D call: TRBD1 (5 bases). Trimming pared 4 bases from V and 5 bases from J, leaving 11 bases between. CDR3 length: 13 residues. Germline lookup yields CDR1 SEHNR and CDR2 FQNEAQ (reference sequence). CDR3 sequence reads: CASSYGTEYGYTF. As DNA, the CDR3 is TGTGCCAGCAGCTATGGGACTGAATATGGCTACACCTTC.